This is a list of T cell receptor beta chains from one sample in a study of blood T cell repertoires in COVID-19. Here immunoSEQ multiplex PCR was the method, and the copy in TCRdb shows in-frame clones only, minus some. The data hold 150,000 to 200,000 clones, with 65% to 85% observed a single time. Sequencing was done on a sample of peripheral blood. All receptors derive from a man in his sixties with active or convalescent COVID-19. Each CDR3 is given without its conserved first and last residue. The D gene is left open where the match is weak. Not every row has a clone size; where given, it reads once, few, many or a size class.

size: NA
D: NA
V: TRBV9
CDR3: ASSVLSTRLGDWNEQF

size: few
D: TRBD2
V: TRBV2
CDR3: ASSTPSGGPVSYNEQF

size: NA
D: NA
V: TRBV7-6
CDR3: ASSLLVGTGELF

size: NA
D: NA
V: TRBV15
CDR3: ATSPAPSARDNEQF

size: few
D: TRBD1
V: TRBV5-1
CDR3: ASSFLGLGQAGYT

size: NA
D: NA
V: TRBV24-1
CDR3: ATSDSDQPQH

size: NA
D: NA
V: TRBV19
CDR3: ASSPLPGYEQY

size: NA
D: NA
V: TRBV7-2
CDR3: ASSQDRRSQETQY

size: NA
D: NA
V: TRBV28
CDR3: ASSPMAGKAF

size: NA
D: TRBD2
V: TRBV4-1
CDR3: ASRGLAGKRAYEQY

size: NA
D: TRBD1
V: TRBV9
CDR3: ASSVTGVEKLF

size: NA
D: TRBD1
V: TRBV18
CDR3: ASSPYGQGKGSPLH

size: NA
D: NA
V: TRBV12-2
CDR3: ASRFLQGRDQPQH

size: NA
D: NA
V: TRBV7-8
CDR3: ASSTAVQGWGSTQY

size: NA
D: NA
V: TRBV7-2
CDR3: ASSLALGRYNEQF

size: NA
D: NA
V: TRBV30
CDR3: AWSVRREASTDTQY

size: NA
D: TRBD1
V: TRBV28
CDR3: ASRIYRGFSYGYT

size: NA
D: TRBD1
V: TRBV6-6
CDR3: ASSPPTGSGYEQY

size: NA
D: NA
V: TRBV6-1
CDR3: ASSDGSGVATQY

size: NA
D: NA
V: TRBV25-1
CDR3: ASSSQDGTPQH

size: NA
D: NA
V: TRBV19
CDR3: ASSIVTDMDTQY

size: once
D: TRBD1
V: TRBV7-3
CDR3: ASSRDRGGSWETQY

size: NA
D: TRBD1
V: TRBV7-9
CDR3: ASSFWDRGSEQY

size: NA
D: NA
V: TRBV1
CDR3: TSSQEGDRGTEAF

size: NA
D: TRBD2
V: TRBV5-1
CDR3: ASSLVSGGPHEQF

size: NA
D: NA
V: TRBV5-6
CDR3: ASSLTEGGGNTIY

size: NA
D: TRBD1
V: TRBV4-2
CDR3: ASSQETGWDYGYT

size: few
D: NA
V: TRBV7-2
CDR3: ASSLQEGIQY

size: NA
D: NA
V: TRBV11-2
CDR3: ASSSGGPYEQY

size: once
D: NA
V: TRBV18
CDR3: ASSPKNSGGGRV

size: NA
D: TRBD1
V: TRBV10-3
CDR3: AISEPGQGAGGEQF

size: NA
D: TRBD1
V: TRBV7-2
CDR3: ASSAGQGTVEQY

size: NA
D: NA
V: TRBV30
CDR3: AWSDEGAMGSPLH

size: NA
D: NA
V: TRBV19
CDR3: ASTHPRAGSYGYT

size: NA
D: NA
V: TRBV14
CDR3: ASSPGIEAF

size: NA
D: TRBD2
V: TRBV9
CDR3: ASSVAGLAGRSEQF

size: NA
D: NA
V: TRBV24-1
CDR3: ATSEPLGRYNEQF

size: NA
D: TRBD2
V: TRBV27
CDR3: ASSSSAGLATGELF

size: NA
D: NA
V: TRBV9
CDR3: ASSGGVATWADTQY

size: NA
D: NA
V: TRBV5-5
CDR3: ASSLRLLYNEQF

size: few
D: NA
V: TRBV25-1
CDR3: ASSAFRGNSPLH

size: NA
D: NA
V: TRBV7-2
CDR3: ASSLGLNNEQF

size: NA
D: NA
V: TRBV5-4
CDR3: ASSLVQAGNEQF

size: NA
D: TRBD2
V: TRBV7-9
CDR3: ASSRGLDSDEQF

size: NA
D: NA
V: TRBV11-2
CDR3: ASSALSHEQY

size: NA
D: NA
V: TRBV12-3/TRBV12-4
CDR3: ASSSEYQPQH

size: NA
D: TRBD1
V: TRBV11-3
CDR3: ASSDPTGLHEQY

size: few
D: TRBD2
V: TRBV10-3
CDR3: ATRGTSGSDSTGELF

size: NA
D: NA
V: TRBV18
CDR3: ASSPGGLNTEAF

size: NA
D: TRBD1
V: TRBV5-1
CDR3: ASSSGTASTDTQY

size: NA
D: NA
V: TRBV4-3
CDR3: ASSQATGAKNIQY

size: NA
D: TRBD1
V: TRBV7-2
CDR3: ASSLGQGGEAF

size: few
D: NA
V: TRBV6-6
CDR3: ASSVSAYEEEQY

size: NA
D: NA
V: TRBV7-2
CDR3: ASSLRSGNTEAF

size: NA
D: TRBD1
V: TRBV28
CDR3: ASNRGIREEQY

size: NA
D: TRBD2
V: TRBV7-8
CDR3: ASSKGLAGGNEQF

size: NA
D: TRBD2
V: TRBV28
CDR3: ATSPSIKWREGRADTQY

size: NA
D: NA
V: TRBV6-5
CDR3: ASSYQTGMNTEAF

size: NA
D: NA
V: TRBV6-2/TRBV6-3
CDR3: ASSIKEGESPLH

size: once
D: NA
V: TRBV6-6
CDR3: ASSPGTFSSYNEQF